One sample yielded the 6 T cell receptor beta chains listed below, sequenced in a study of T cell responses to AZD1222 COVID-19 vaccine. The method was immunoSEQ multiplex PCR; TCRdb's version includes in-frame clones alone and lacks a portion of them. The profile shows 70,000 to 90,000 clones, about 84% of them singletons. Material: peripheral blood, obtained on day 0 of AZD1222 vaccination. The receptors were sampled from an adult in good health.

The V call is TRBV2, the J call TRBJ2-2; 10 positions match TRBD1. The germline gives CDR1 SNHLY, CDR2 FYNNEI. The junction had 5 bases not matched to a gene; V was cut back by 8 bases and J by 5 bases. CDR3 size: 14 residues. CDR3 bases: TGTGCCAGCGGGGGGACAGGGGAAACCGGGGAGCTGTTTTTT. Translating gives CASGGTGETGELFF.

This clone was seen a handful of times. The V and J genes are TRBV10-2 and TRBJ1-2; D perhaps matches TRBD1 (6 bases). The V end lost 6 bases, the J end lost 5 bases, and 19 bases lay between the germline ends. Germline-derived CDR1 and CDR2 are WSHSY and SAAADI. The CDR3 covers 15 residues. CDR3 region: CASSGGSGALYGYTF. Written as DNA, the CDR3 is TGCGCCAGCAGCGGCGGCTCAGGGGCCCTGTATGGCTACACCTTC.

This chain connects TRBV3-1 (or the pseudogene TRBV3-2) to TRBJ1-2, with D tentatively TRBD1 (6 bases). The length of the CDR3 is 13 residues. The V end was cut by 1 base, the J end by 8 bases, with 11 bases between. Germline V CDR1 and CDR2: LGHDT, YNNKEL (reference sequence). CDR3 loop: CASSQVGARGYTF. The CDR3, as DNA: TGTGCCAGCAGCCAAGTGGGGGCCCGCGGCTACACCTTC.

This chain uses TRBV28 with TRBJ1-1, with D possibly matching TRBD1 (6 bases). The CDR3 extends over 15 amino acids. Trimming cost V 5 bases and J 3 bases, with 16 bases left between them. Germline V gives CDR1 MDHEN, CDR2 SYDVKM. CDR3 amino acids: CASSLQQGAHTEAFF. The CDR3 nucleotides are TGTGCCAGCAGTCTTCAACAGGGTGCTCACACTGAAGCTTTCTTT.

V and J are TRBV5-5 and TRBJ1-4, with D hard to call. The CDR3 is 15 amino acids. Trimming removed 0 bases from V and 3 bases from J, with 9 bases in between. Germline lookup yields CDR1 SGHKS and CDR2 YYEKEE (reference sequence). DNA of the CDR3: TGTGCCAGCAGCTTGGCGGGAAATGCTAATGAAAAACTGTTTTTT. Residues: CASSLAGNANEKLFF.

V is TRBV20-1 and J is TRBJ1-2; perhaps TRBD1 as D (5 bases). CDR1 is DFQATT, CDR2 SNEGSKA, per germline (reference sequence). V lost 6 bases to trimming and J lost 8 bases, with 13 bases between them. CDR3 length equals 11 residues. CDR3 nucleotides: TGCAGTGCAAGAAGGGGTCAGGGCTACACCTTC. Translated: CSARRGQGYTF.